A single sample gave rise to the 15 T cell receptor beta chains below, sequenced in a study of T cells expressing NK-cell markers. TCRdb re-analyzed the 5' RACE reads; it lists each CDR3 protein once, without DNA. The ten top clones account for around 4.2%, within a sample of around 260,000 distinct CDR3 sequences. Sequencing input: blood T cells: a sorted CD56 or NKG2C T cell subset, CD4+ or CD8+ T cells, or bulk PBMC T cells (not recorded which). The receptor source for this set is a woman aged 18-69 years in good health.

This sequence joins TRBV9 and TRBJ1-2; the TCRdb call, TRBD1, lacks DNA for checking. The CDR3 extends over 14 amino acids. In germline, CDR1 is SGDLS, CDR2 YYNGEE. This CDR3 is CASSVVGGNYGYTF.

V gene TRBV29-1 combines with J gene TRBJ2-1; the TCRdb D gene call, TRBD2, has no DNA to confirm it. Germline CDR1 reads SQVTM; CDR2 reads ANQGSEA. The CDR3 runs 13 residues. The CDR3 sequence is CSVEGASPIGQFF.

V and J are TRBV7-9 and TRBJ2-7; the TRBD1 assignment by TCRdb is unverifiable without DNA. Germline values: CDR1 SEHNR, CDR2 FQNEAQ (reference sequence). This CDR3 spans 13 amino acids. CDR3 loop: CASSLDPGFEQYF.

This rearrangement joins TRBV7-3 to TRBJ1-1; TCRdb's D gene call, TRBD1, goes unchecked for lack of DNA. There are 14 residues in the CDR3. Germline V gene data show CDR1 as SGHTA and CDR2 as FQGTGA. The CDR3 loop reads CASSPGGRRTEAFF.

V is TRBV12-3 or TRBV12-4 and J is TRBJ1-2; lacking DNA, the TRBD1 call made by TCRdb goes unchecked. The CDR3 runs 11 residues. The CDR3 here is CASRGHYGYTF.

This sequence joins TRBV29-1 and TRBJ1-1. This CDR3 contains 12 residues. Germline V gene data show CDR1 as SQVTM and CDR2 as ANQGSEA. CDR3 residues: CSVVPVNTEAFF.

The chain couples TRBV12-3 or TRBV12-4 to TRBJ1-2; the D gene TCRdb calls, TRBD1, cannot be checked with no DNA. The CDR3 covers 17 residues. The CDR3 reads CASSLAQGTGGANGYTF.

CDR3 region: CAWRMVGGNTEAFF. The rearrangement links TRBV30 to TRBJ1-1; TCRdb reports TRBD1, a call that lacks DNA to check it against. The CDR3 covers 14 residues. The germline CDR1 and CDR2 sequences are GTSNPN and SVGIG (reference sequence).

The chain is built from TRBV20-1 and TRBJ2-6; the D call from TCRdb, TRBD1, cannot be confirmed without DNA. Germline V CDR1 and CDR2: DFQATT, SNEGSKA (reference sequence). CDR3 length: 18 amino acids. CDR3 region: CSAHPFGQGSTGANVLTF.

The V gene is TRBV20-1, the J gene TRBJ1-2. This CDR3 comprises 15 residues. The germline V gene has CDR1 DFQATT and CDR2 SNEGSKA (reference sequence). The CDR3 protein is CSAQLGGGGNYGYTF.

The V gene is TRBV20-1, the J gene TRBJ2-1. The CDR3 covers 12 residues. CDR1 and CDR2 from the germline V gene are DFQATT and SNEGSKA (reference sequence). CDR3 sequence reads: CSAAGAYNEQFF.

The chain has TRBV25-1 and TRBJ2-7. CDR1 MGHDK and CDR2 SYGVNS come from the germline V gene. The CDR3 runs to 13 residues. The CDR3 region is CASVDNAAYEQYF.

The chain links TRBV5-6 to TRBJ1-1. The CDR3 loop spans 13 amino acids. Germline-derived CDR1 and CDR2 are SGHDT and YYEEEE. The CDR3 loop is CASSLLGSTEAFF. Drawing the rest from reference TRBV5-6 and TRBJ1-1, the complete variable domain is DAGVTQSPTHLIKTRGQQVTLRCSPKSGHDTVSWYQQALGQGPQFIFQYYEEEERQRGNFPDRFSGHQFPNYSSELNVNALLLGDSALYLCASSLLGSTEAFFGQGTRLTVV.

CDR3 loop: CSATQGLEQFF. The gene calls are TRBV20-1 and TRBJ2-1; TCRdb outputs TRBD1, but without DNA this stays unchecked. CDR3 length: 11 amino acids. CDR1 and CDR2 (germline): DFQATT, SNEGSKA (reference sequence).

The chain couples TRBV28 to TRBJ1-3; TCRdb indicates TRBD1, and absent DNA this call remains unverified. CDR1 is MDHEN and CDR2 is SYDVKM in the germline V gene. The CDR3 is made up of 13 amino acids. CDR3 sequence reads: CASRDRGGNTIYF.